This T cell receptor beta chain was sequenced during a study of blood T cell repertoires in COVID-19. After removal of 2 bases from V and 4 bases from J, the junction contained 7 bases not matched to a gene. Germline loops: CDR1 WNHNN, CDR2 SYGVQD (reference sequence). The CDR3 is 16 residues long. In terms of age and location, participants ranged from roughly 18 to 95 years and lived in about two dozen US areas. The protocol was immunoSEQ multiplex PCR, while the TCRdb copy is restricted to in-frame clones and leaves out a portion. The sample holds roughly 320,000 clones, about nine tenths seen once.

This sequence joins TRBV10-1 and TRBJ2-5; 10 positions agree with TRBD2. The clonotype originates from a man aged 30 to 45 who had recovered from COVID-19. The sequencing sample was made of PBMCs or T cells enriched from blood (not recorded which). In DNA form, the CDR3 reads TGCGCCAGCAGTGAGACTAGCGGGATGTTGGGAGAGACCCAGTACTTC. Residues: CASSETSGMLGETQYF.